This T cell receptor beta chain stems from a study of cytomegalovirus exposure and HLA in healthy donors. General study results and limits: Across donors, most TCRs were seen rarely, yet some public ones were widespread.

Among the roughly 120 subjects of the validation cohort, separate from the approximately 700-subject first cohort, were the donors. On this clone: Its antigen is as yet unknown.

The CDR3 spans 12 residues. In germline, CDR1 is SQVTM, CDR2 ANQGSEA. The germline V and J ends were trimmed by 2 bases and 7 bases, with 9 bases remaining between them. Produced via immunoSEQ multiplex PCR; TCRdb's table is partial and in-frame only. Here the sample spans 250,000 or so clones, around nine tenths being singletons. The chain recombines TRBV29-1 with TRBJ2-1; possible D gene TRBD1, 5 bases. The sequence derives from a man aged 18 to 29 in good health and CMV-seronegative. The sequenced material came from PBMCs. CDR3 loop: CSVEYGANEQFF. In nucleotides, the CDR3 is TGCAGCGTTGAATATGGGGCAAATGAGCAGTTCTTC.